These 26 T cell receptor beta chains share one sample of origin, sequenced in a study of cytomegalovirus exposure and HLA in healthy donors. The primer mix had 60 Vbeta and 13 Jbeta primers. Sequencing used immunoSEQ multiplex PCR; TCRdb keeps in-frame clones, though not all of them. The table lists 35,000 to 50,000 clones. Sequences were obtained from PBMCs. These receptors were collected from a woman in her 30s in good health and CMV-seropositive.

J is TRBJ2-1 and V is TRBV6-1; 7 nucleotides align to TRBD1. Germline V gene sequence: CDR1 MNHNS, CDR2 SASEGT. Germline trimming cut 8 bases from V and 0 bases from J; bases unmatched to any gene: 7. The CDR3 length is 15 residues. The CDR3 nucleotides read TGTGCCAGCTCCGAACGACAGGGCTCCTACAATGAGCAGTTCTTC. Amino acid sequence: CASSERQGSYNEQFF.

V and J are TRBV27 and TRBJ1-1; 7 positions agree with TRBD1. The CDR3 runs to 12 residues. Germline CDR1 MNHEY, CDR2 SMNVEV (reference sequence). Losses at the gene ends were 4 bases for V and 13 bases for J; bases not matched to a gene: 9. The CDR3 spells CASSSGTAHVFF. CDR3 nucleotides: TGTGCCAGCAGTTCAGGGACAGCCCATGTTTTCTTT.

This sequence joins TRBV15 and TRBJ1-2; D uncertain. The length of the CDR3 is 13 residues. V lost 0 bases to trimming and J lost 3 bases, with 5 bases between them. In germline, CDR1 is LNHNV, CDR2 YYDKDF (reference sequence). The CDR3 region is CATSRDEYYGYTF. For the CDR3, the DNA is TGTGCCACCAGCAGAGACGAGTACTATGGCTACACCTTC.

The chain uses TRBV27 and TRBJ2-1, with D unclear. V lost 3 bases and J lost 4, with 16 bases in between. The CDR3 totals 16 residues. CDR1 is MNHEY, CDR2 SMNVEV, per germline (reference sequence). The chain's CDR3 is CASSFVSRLQYNEQFF. CDR3 bases: TGTGCCAGCAGTTTCGTGAGCAGGCTGCAATACAATGAGCAGTTCTTC.

The rearrangement links TRBV19 to TRBJ2-7; TRBD2 is a possible D gene (5 bases). Germline V lookup: CDR1 LNHDA, CDR2 SQIVND (reference sequence). The CDR3 is 13 amino acids. V was shortened by 5 bases and J by 3 bases, with 11 bases between the two germline ends. DNA of the CDR3: TGTGCCAGTAGTCCCGAGGGCCTCTACGAGCAGTACTTC. Protein: CASSPEGLYEQYF.

The genes are TRBV6-1 and TRBJ2-7; TRBD2 might be the D (5 bases). V shed 3 bases and J shed 5 bases, with 11 bases lying between them. The CDR3 contains 13 residues. Germline V gene data show CDR1 as MNHNS and CDR2 as SASEGT. The CDR3 nucleotides are TGTGCCAGCAGTGAGGGAGAGAGAAACGAGCAGTACTTC. This encodes CASSEGERNEQYF.

The rearrangement uses TRBV19 and TRBJ1-1; 10 bases align to TRBD1. The germline CDR1 and CDR2 sequences are LNHDA and SQIVND (reference sequence). V dropped 5 bases and J dropped 11; count of bases not matched to a gene: 17. This CDR3 spans 16 amino acids. This chain's CDR3 is CASSDPLRDRGASAFF. DNA for the CDR3: TGTGCCAGTAGTGACCCACTCCGGGACAGGGGTGCATCGGCTTTCTTT.

V is TRBV13 and J is TRBJ1-2; D gene ambiguous. The CDR3 contains 13 residues. Germline CDR1 is PRHDT and CDR2 is FYEKMQ (reference sequence). Between the trimmed V and J ends, which lost 3 bases and 1 base, there was a span of 6 bases. The CDR3, as DNA: TGTGCCAGCAGCTTCGGGAATAACTATGGCTACACCTTC. Translating gives CASSFGNNYGYTF.

This sequence joins TRBV21-1 and TRBJ2-7; the table's TRBD2 call for D was not verified on the DNA. TRBV21-1 has pseudogene status. The CDR3 contains 18 residues. CDR3 DNA: TGTGCCAGCAGCAAAGTAGGAGGGCTAGCGGGGAGACGCTACGAGCAGTACTTC. Encoded protein: CASSKVGGLAGRRYEQYF.

This chain uses TRBV6-5 with TRBJ2-4; 7 bases fit TRBD2. This CDR3 spans 13 amino acids. Trimming cost V 9 bases and J 4 bases; bases outside gene matches: 6. The germline CDR1 and CDR2 sequences are MNHEY and SVGAGI. The CDR3, as DNA: TGTGCCAGTGGGGGGGGGATAAAAAACATTCAGTACTTC. Translating it yields CASGGGIKNIQYF.

The chain uses TRBV7-9 and TRBJ2-3; unclear D gene. Germline CDR1 and CDR2: SEHNR and FQNEAQ (reference sequence). V shed 2 bases and J shed 6 bases, with 3 bases lying between them. The CDR3 has 11 amino acids. The CDR3 protein is CASSLHDTQYF. CDR3 bases: TGTGCCAGCAGCTTACATGATACGCAGTATTTT.

The gene calls are TRBV27 and TRBJ1-1; 9 bases are shared with TRBD1. The germline V gene encodes CDR1 MNHEY and CDR2 SMNVEV (reference sequence). This CDR3 comprises 15 residues. Losses at the gene ends were 3 bases for V and 6 bases for J; bases not matched to a gene: 8. CDR3 sequence: CASSFLQGASAEAFF. For the CDR3, the DNA is TGTGCCAGCAGTTTCTTACAGGGGGCCTCGGCTGAAGCTTTCTTT.

The gene calls are TRBV18 and TRBJ1-1, with D possibly TRBD1 on 5 matching bases. Trimming left V 3 bases short and J 5 bases short, with 16 bases between. This CDR3 is built from 15 residues. Germline V lookup: CDR1 KGHSH, CDR2 LQKENI. Here the CDR3 reads CASSPTGGVETEAFF. CDR3 coding DNA: TGTGCCAGCTCACCGACCGGGGGGGTAGAAACTGAAGCTTTCTTT.

This rearrangement joins TRBV5-1 to TRBJ1-2; no clear D. The germline gives CDR1 SGHRS, CDR2 YFSETQ. The length of the CDR3 is 11 residues. V was shortened by 6 bases and J by 4 bases, with 7 bases between the two germline ends. The CDR3 loop is CASTAGYGYTF. In DNA form, the CDR3 reads TGCGCCAGCACGGCGGGCTATGGCTACACCTTC.

V is TRBV30 and J is TRBJ2-5, with 10 bases that match TRBD1. The CDR3 is 13 amino acids. CDR1 GTSNPN and CDR2 SVGIG come from the germline V gene (reference sequence). The ends lost 3 bases at V and 7 bases at J; junction bases unmatched: 5. The CDR3 protein is CAWRGQGPGTQYF. The DNA for the CDR3 is TGTGCCTGGAGGGGACAGGGGCCGGGGACCCAGTACTTC.

The chain couples TRBV6-5 to TRBJ2-3; D is possibly TRBD1 (6 bases). Trimming removed 2 bases at V and 8 bases at J, with 17 bases between. CDR3 size: 15 residues. CDR1 is MNHEY, CDR2 SVGAGI, per germline. CDR3 amino acids: CASSYDWDTRGTQYF. For the CDR3, the DNA is TGTGCCAGCAGTTACGATTGGGACACCAGGGGTACGCAGTATTTT.

Notes on this clone: Other DNA sequences in this specimen translate into the identical CDR3. The V and J genes are TRBV28 and TRBJ1-5, with 8 bases identical to TRBD1. The CDR3 totals 17 residues. The J segment lost 3 bases and the V segment lost 2 bases, leaving 9 bases of the junction unmatched. In germline, CDR1 is MDHEN, CDR2 SYDVKM. CDR3 in amino acids: CASSLPAGGTSNQPQHF. CDR3 nucleotides: TGTGCCAGCAGTTTACCGGCAGGGGGCACCTCCAATCAGCCCCAGCATTTT.

The rearrangement joins TRBV2 to TRBJ1-2; 8 nucleotides match TRBD1. The germline gives CDR1 SNHLY, CDR2 FYNNEI. The CDR3 covers 16 residues. The V and J ends lost 0 bases and 4 bases, in that order; junction bases with no gene match: 7. CDR3 nucleotide sequence: TGTGCCAGCAGTGAAGCAAGGACAGGGTCTGTCTATGGCTACACCTTC. Its protein is CASSEARTGSVYGYTF. The full variable domain, its missing parts supplied by reference TRBV2 and TRBJ1-2, is EPEVTQTPSHQVTQMGQEVILRCVPISNHLYFYWYRQILGQKVEFLVSFYNNEISEKSEIFDDQFSVERPDGSNFTLKIRSTKLEDSAMYFCASSEARTGSVYGYTFGSGTRLTVV.

This chain joins TRBV5-1 and TRBJ2-5, with 7 bases identical to TRBD2. Unmatched junction bases numbered 9, after V lost 7 bases and J lost 3 bases. In germline, CDR1 is SGHRS, CDR2 YFSETQ. The CDR3 loop spans 14 amino acids. Here the CDR3 DNA reads TGCGCCAGCTCCCCGGGGACTACCAAAGAGACCCAGTACTTC. It translates to CASSPGTTKETQYF.

The rearrangement joins TRBV18 to TRBJ1-1; 8 nucleotides match TRBD1. The CDR3 extends over 16 amino acids. The germline V gene encodes CDR1 KGHSH and CDR2 LQKENI. The V and J ends lost 5 bases and 1 base, in that order; junction bases with no gene match: 9. CDR3 in amino acids: CASSDPNRGANTEAFF. DNA for the CDR3: TGTGCCAGCTCAGACCCTAACAGGGGGGCGAACACTGAAGCTTTCTTT.

The chain uses TRBV20-1 and TRBJ2-5; D remains unclear. V lost 4 bases and J 5 bases, leaving 8 bases between the germline ends. The germline gives CDR1 DFQATT, CDR2 SNEGSKA (reference sequence). This CDR3 is 11 amino acids long. CDR3 loop: CSAKQVETQYF. As DNA, the CDR3 is TGCAGTGCTAAACAAGTGGAGACCCAGTACTTC.

This chain connects TRBV19 to TRBJ2-3; TRBD2 agrees at 10 bases. V lost 6 bases to trimming and J lost 8 bases; unmatched junction nucleotides: 11. Per the germline V gene, CDR1 is LNHDA and CDR2 is SQIVND (reference sequence). This CDR3 spans 15 amino acids. The CDR3 here is CASRAGLAPQGTQYF. The CDR3 DNA sequence: TGTGCCAGTAGGGCGGGACTAGCGCCCCAAGGTACGCAGTATTTT.

The chain joins TRBV30 to TRBJ2-5; 11 bases fit TRBD2. The J segment lost 2 bases and the V segment lost 7 bases, leaving 9 bases of the junction unmatched. From germline, CDR1 is GTSNPN and CDR2 SVGIG (reference sequence). This CDR3 spans 15 amino acids. The CDR3 is CAYLWVAGGQETQYF. In nucleotides, the CDR3 is TGTGCCTACCTGTGGGTAGCGGGGGGGCAAGAGACCCAGTACTTC.

The genes are TRBV7-9 and TRBJ1-6; 7 bases map to TRBD1. Germline V gene data show CDR1 as SEHNR and CDR2 as FQNEAQ (reference sequence). CDR3 length equals 15 residues. Losses at the gene ends were 5 bases for V and 6 bases for J; bases not matched to a gene: 7. The CDR3 coding sequence is TGTGCCAGCAGCCCCCCCGGGACAGTTAATTCACCCCTCCACTTT. Its translation is CASSPPGTVNSPLHF.

This sequence joins TRBV7-8 and TRBJ2-1, with TRBD2 matching over 15 bases. This CDR3 contains 22 residues. After removal of 4 bases from V and 4 bases from J, the junction contained 20 bases not matched to a gene. From germline, CDR1 is SGHVS and CDR2 FQNEAQ. CDR3: CASSSARPGLAGGLSVYNEQFF. The CDR3 region has the DNA TGTGCCAGCAGCTCAGCAAGACCGGGACTAGCGGGGGGCCTTTCCGTATACAATGAGCAGTTCTTC. The complete variable domain, with remaining parts taken from reference TRBV7-8 and TRBJ2-1, reads GAGVSQSPRYKVAKRGQDVALRCDPISGHVSLFWYQQALGQGPEFLTYFQNEAQLDKSGLPSDRFFAERPEGSVSTLKIQRTQQEDSAVYLCASSSARPGLAGGLSVYNEQFFGPGTRLTVL.

The gene calls are TRBV5-1 and TRBJ1-4; D gene ambiguous. This CDR3 has 15 amino acids. Germline loops: CDR1 SGHRS, CDR2 YFSETQ. V shed 4 bases and J shed 8 bases, with 18 bases lying between them. CDR3 DNA sequence: TGCGCCAGCAGCCCCCGGCGGTTCGAGAACGAAAAACTGTTTTTT. This translates into CASSPRRFENEKLFF.